These 16 T cell receptor beta chains were sequenced from one sample in a study of siplizumab effects on memory and regulatory T cells. The protocol was immunoSEQ multiplex PCR, while the TCRdb copy is restricted to in-frame clones and leaves out a portion. The table lists tens of thousands of clones, around 78% of them singletons. Sequencing was done on a sample of memory CD4+ T cells sorted from blood. Receptors were obtained from a human donor in good health.

V is TRBV5-4 and J is TRBJ2-1; maybe TRBD2 (6 bases). The CDR3 is made up of 17 amino acids. V lost 0 bases, J lost 0 bases, and 13 bases lay in between. CDR1 and CDR2 from the germline V gene are SGHNT and YYREEE (reference sequence). In DNA form, the CDR3 reads TGTGCCAGCAGCTTGGGTAGCGGTCAAAGCTCCTACAATGAGCAGTTCTTC. Its translation: CASSLGSGQSSYNEQFF.

The chain has TRBV6-1 and TRBJ2-3, with 12 bases matching TRBD2. The CDR3 runs to 16 residues. In germline, CDR1 is MNHNS, CDR2 SASEGT. After removal of 2 bases from V and 2 bases from J, the junction contained 2 bases not matched to a gene. CDR3 sequence reads: CASSELAGGLTDTQYF. CDR3 DNA: TGTGCCAGCAGTGAACTAGCGGGGGGGCTCACAGATACGCAGTATTTT.

The J gene is TRBJ2-4, the V gene TRBV10-3, with a weak D call TRBD2 (6 bases). Trimming took 3 bases from V and 6 from J, leaving 12 bases between them. This CDR3 has 14 residues. CDR1 and CDR2 from the germline V gene are ENHRY and SYGVKD. In DNA, the CDR3 is TGTGCCATCAGTGACAACACCGGGGGAAACATTCAGTACTTC. As protein: CAISDNTGGNIQYF.

Only one count was recorded for this clone. The V gene is TRBV5-1, the J gene TRBJ2-7; 11 bases are shared with TRBD1. Germline loops: CDR1 SGHRS, CDR2 YFSETQ. This CDR3 is built from 16 residues. The junction had 6 bases not matched to a gene; V was cut back by 3 bases and J by 1 base. DNA for the CDR3: TGCGCCAGCAGCTCCGGGGGGACAGGGGGTTCCTACGAGCAGTACTTC. It yields the protein CASSSGGTGGSYEQYF. Drawing the rest from reference TRBV5-1 and TRBJ2-7, the complete variable domain is KAGVTQTPRYLIKTRGQQVTLSCSPISGHRSVSWYQQTPGQGLQFLFEYFSETQRNKGNFPGRFSGRQFSNSRSEMNVSTLELGDSALYLCASSSGGTGGSYEQYFGPGTRLTVT.

The chain has TRBV21-1 and TRBJ2-7; the table gives TRBD2 as D, unverified against the DNA. TRBV21-1 is given as a pseudogene. The CDR3 is made up of 15 amino acids. This CDR3 reads CASTALRPRSYEQYF. The DNA of the CDR3 is TGTGCCAGCACCGCTTTGAGGCCACGCTCCTACGAGCAGTACTTC.

This CDR3 reads CAIRATENYGYTF. The CDR3 nucleotides are TGTGCCATCAGGGCGACAGAAAACTATGGCTACACCTTC. The chain couples TRBV10-3 to TRBJ1-2; tentatively, D is TRBD1 (5 bases). CDR1 and CDR2 from the germline V gene are ENHRY and SYGVKD. V lost 6 bases and J lost 2, with 10 bases in between. The CDR3 has 13 residues.

The genes are TRBV4-1 and TRBJ2-2, with TRBD2 matching over 10 bases. Germline V gene data show CDR1 as MGHRA and CDR2 as YSYEKL. The CDR3 has 15 residues. With 4 bases clipped from V and 4 bases from J, the junction kept 3 bases outside the gene matches. CDR3 DNA sequence: TGCGCCAGCAGCCCTAGCGGGAGCTCCACCGGGGAGCTGTTTTTT. Amino acid sequence: CASSPSGSSTGELFF.

The chain has TRBV29-1 and TRBJ2-1, with D perhaps matching TRBD1 or TRBD2 (6 bases each). V was shortened by 0 bases and J by 6 bases, with 15 bases between the two germline ends. Per the germline V gene, CDR1 is SQVTM and CDR2 is ANQGSEA. The CDR3 runs to 15 residues. The CDR3 bases are TGCAGCGTTGAAGATCTTGGGGGGCTTGGCAATGAGCAGTTCTTC. Translation: CSVEDLGGLGNEQFF.

The chain is built from TRBV6-5 and TRBJ1-5; D possibly corresponds to TRBD1 (5 bases). This CDR3 has 14 amino acids. CDR1 and CDR2 from the germline V gene are MNHEY and SVGAGI. Trimming pared 4 bases from V and 5 bases from J, leaving 12 bases between. The CDR3 coding sequence is TGTGCCAGCAGTTGGCAGGGAACAGATCAGCCCCAGCATTTT. This encodes CASSWQGTDQPQHF.

This clone has just a few counts. V is TRBV7-8 and J is TRBJ2-2, with D perhaps matching TRBD2 (6 bases). Trimming removed 4 bases at V and 6 bases at J, with 15 bases between. The CDR3 contains 15 residues. The germline V gene has CDR1 SGHVS and CDR2 FQNEAQ. The CDR3 loop reads CASSSQGGMAGELFF. The CDR3 nucleotides are TGTGCCAGCAGCTCCCAGGGAGGAATGGCCGGGGAGCTGTTTTTT. The variable domain in full, completed from reference TRBV7-8 and TRBJ2-2, reads GAGVSQSPRYKVAKRGQDVALRCDPISGHVSLFWYQQALGQGPEFLTYFQNEAQLDKSGLPSDRFFAERPEGSVSTLKIQRTQQEDSAVYLCASSSQGGMAGELFFGEGSRLTVL.

The chain couples TRBV9 to TRBJ1-4; the D is unclear. The ends were cut back, 0 bases at V and 7 bases at J, with 19 bases in the middle. The V gene's germline CDR1 is SGDLS and CDR2 YYNGEE. This CDR3 has 17 residues. This CDR3 is CASSVGLGLSGSEKLFF. The CDR3 DNA reads as TGTGCCAGCAGCGTAGGGTTAGGGCTATCCGGGAGTGAAAAACTGTTTTTT.

This chain connects TRBV2 to TRBJ1-5; 9 bases are shared with TRBD1. In germline, CDR1 is SNHLY, CDR2 FYNNEI. This CDR3 has 14 residues. V lost 6 bases to trimming and J lost 7 bases; unmatched junction nucleotides: 7. The CDR3: CASSPGTGQQPQHF. In nucleotides, the CDR3 is TGTGCCAGCAGCCCGGGGACAGGGCAACAGCCCCAGCATTTT.

This chain connects TRBV18 to TRBJ2-3, with 8 positions matching TRBD1. CDR3 size: 16 residues. After removal of 4 bases from V and 2 bases from J, the junction contained 8 bases not matched to a gene. CDR1 is KGHSH and CDR2 is LQKENI in the germline V gene. CDR3 sequence reads: CASSRPGQASTDTQYF. CDR3 coding DNA: TGTGCCAGCTCACGACCGGGACAGGCCTCCACAGATACGCAGTATTTT. Drawing the rest from reference TRBV18 and TRBJ2-3, the complete variable domain is NAGVMQNPRHLVRRRGQEARLRCSPMKGHSHVYWYRQLPEEGLKFMVYLQKENIIDESGMPKERFSAEFPKEGPSILRIQQVVRGDSAAYFCASSRPGQASTDTQYFGPGTRLTVL.

In this sample, this clone turned up once. The rearrangement uses TRBV13 and TRBJ2-1; no clear D. V was clipped by 1 base and J by 7 bases, with 11 bases between them. The CDR3 spans 14 residues. Germline V gene data show CDR1 as PRHDT and CDR2 as FYEKMQ (reference sequence). CDR3 sequence: CASSLVQSRNEQFF. CDR3 nucleotide sequence: TGTGCCAGCAGCTTAGTACAGTCGAGGAATGAGCAGTTCTTC.

The chain has TRBV11-3 and TRBJ2-7; D might be TRBD1 or TRBD2, each matching 6 bases. The length of the CDR3 is 14 residues. Germline CDR1 SGHNT, CDR2 YENEEA. V shed 1 base and J shed 4 bases, with 11 bases lying between them. The CDR3 DNA reads TGTGCCAGCAGCTTAGGAGGGGGGACTTACGAGCAGTACTTC. Translated, it gives CASSLGGGTYEQYF.

The V gene is TRBV5-4, the J gene TRBJ2-2; TRBD2 matches 10 bases. The V gene end was trimmed by 2 bases and the J gene end by 6 bases; junction bases not matched to a gene: 4. The CDR3 is made up of 15 amino acids. CDR1 SGHNT and CDR2 YYREEE come from the germline V gene (reference sequence). The CDR3, as DNA: TGTGCCAGCAGCTTTAGCGGGAGGCGGGCCGGGGAGCTGTTTTTT. Residues: CASSFSGRRAGELFF. The variable domain in full, completed from reference TRBV5-4 and TRBJ2-2, reads ETGVTQSPTHLIKTRGQQVTLRCSSQSGHNTVSWYQQALGQGPQFIFQYYREEENGRGNFPPRFSGLQFPNYSSELNVNALELDDSALYLCASSFSGRRAGELFFGEGSRLTVL.